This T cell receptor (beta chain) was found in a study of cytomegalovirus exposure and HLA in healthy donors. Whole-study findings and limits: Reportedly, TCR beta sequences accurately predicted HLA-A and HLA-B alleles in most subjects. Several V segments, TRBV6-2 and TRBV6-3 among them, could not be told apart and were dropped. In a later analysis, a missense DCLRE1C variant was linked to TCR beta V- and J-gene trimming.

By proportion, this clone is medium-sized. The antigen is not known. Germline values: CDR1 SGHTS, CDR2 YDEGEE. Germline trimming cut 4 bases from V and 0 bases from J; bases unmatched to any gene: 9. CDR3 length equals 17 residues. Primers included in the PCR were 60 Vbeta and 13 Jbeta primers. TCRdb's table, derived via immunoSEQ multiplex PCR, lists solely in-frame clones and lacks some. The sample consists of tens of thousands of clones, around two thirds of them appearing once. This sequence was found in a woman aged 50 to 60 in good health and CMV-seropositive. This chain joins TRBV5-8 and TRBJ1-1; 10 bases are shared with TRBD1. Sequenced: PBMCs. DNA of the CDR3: TGTGCCAGCAGCACTGGACAGGGGGATATTATGAACACTGAAGCTTTCTTT. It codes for CASSTGQGDIMNTEAFF.